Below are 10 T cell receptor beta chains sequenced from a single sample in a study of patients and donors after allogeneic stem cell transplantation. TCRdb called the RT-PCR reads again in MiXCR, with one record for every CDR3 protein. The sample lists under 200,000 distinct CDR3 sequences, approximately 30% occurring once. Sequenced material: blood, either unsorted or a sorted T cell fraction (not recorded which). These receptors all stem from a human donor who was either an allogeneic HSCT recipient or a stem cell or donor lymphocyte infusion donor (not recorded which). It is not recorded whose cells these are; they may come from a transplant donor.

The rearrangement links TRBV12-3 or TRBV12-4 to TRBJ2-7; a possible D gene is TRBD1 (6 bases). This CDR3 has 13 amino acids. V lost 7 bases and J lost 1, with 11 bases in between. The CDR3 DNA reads TGTGCCAGCACCCGAGGGGGATCCTACGAGCAGTACTTC. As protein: CASTRGGSYEQYF.

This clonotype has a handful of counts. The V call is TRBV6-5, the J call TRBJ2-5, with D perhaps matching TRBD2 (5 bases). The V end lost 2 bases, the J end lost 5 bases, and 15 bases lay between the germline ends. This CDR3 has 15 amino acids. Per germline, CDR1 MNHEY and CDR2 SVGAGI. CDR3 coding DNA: TGTGCCAGCAGTTACCGGGGATTCCCGGGGGAGACCCAGTACTTC. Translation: CASSYRGFPGETQYF.

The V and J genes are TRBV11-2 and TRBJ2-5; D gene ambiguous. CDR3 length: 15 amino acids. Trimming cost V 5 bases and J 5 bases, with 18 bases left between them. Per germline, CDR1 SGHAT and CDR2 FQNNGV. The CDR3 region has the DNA TGTGCCAGCAGCCCCCCAGTGCCCAATGGGGAGACCCAGTACTTC. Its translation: CASSPPVPNGETQYF.

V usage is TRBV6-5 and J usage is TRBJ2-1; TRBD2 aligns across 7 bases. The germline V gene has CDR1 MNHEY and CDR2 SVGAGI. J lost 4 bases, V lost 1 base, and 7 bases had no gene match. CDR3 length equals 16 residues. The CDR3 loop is CASSYWFTSEYNEQFF. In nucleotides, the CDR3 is TGTGCCAGCAGTTACTGGTTCACTAGCGAGTACAATGAGCAGTTCTTC.

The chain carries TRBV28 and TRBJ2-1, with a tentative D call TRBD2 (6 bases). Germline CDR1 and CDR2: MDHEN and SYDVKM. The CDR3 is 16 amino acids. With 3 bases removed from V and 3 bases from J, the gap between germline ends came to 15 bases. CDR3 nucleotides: TGTGCCAGCAGTTTGGGGGGACTGGACCTCTACAATGAGCAGTTCTTC. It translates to CASSLGGLDLYNEQFF.

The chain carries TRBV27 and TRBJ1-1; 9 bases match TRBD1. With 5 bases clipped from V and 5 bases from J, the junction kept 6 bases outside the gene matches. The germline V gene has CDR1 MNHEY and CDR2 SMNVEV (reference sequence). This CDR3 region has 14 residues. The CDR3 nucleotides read TGTGCCAGCAGTCACGGGACAGGGAGGACTGAAGCTTTCTTT. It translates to CASSHGTGRTEAFF.

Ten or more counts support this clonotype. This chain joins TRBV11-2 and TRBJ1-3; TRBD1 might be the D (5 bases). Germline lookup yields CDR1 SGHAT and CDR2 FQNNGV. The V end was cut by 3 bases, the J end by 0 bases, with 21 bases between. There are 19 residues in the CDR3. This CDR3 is CASSLGGIRDQSSGNTIYF. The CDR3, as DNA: TGTGCCAGCAGCTTGGGGGGTATCCGGGACCAAAGCTCTGGAAACACCATATATTTT.

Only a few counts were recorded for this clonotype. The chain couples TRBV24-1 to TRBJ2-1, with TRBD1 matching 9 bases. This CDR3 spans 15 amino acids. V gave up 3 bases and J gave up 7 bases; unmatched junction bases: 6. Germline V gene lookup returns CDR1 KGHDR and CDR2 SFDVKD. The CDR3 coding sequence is TGTGCCACCAGTGATCTCGGGACAGGGACTAATGAGCAGTTCTTC. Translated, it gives CATSDLGTGTNEQFF.

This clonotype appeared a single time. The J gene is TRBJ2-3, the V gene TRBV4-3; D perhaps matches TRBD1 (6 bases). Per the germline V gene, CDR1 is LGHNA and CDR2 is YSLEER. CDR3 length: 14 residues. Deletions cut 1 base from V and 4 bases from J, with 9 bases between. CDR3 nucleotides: TGCGCCAGCAGCCAAGCGGACAGAGCAGATACGCAGTATTTT. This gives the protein CASSQADRADTQYF.

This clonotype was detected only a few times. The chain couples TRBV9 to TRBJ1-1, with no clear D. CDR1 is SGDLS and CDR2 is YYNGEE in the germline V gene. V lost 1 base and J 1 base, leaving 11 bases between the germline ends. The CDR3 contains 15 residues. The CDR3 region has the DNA TGTGCCAGCAGCGTATGGAGGGCTAGGAACACTGAAGCTTTCTTT. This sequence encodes CASSVWRARNTEAFF.